This T cell receptor beta chain was captured in a study of T-cell memory formation after mild COVID-19. About the research overall: The two donors had largely donor-specific TCR clusters.

Findings of the study overall: Clones contracting over day 15 to 85 were CD4/CD8 balanced, with later expanders leaning CD4+. Pre-infection memory harbored some responding clones, suggesting cross-reactive memory joined.

The CDR3 totals 13 residues. V was shortened by 2 bases and J by 4 bases, with 7 bases between the two germline ends. Germline CDR1 is KGHDR and CDR2 is SFDVKD. This clonotype came up many times. Its antigen is currently unknown. TCRdb re-analysed the 5' RACE reads in MiXCR, keeping a single row per CDR3 protein. The profile shows fewer than 350,000 distinct CDR3 sequences, more than 15% of them singletons. The source material was PBMCs or a T cell subset sorted from them (not recorded which). The chain couples TRBV24-1 to TRBJ2-5; TRBD1 is a possible D gene (6 bases). The clonotype originates from a young man who had mild COVID-19 (a few samples of this study predate the infection). Cell type and time point are not known. In DNA, the CDR3 is TGTGCCACCAGTGATTGGACAGCAGAGACCCAGTACTTC. Residues: CATSDWTAETQYF.